A single sample gave rise to the 18 T cell receptor beta chains below, sequenced in a study of OX40 agonist ivuxolimab in advanced cancers. Sequencing used immunoSEQ multiplex PCR; TCRdb keeps in-frame clones, though not all of them. The sample has some 70,000 clones; more than 75% are singletons. The sequences come from CD4+ or CD8+ T cells sorted from blood, collected in a trial of the OX40 agonist ivuxolimab. All receptors come from an adult with an advanced solid tumor such as melanoma, head and neck, liver or kidney cancer.

The V gene is TRBV4-1, the J gene TRBJ2-2, with a tentative D call TRBD2 (5 bases). Germline CDR1 is MGHRA and CDR2 is YSYEKL. The CDR3 length is 16 residues. V gave up 3 bases and J gave up 6 bases, with 17 bases separating them. CDR3 in amino acids: CASSHTIRGAPGELFF. The CDR3 region has the DNA TGCGCCAGCAGCCACACTATCCGGGGTGCCCCCGGGGAGCTGTTTTTT.

The chain uses TRBV4-1 and TRBJ1-1, with D tentatively TRBD1 (6 bases). The germline V and J ends were trimmed by 3 bases and 2 bases, with 13 bases remaining between them. Germline lookup yields CDR1 MGHRA and CDR2 YSYEKL. This CDR3 has 15 residues. The CDR3, as DNA: TGCGCCAGCAGCCAGACCTACAGGGCCAACACTGAAGCTTTCTTT. The encoded protein is CASSQTYRANTEAFF.

V and J are TRBV5-1 and TRBJ1-6; D is ambiguous. Germline-derived CDR1 and CDR2 are SGHRS and YFSETQ. The CDR3 consists of 15 residues. The V and J ends lost 3 bases and 7 bases respectively, with 14 bases between them. The CDR3 region is CASSSSPRENSPLHF. CDR3 DNA sequence: TGCGCCAGCAGCTCCTCCCCGCGCGAGAATTCACCCCTCCACTTT.

This clone has a single count. V is TRBV14 and J is TRBJ2-1; D unresolved. V was cut by 1 base and J by 7 bases, with 11 bases left in between. The CDR3 covers 14 residues. Germline V lookup: CDR1 SGHDN, CDR2 FVKESK. CDR3: CASSQVWLGNEQFF. The CDR3 DNA is TGTGCCAGCAGCCAAGTGTGGCTCGGGAATGAGCAGTTCTTC.

V gene TRBV28 combines with J gene TRBJ2-7, with TRBD2 matching over 13 bases. Germline V gene lookup returns CDR1 MDHEN and CDR2 SYDVKM. The CDR3 spans 16 residues. Trimming removed 6 bases from V and 5 bases from J; junction bases left unmatched: 10. The CDR3 here is CASSLTGTSGTHEQYF. The CDR3 nucleotides read TGTGCCAGCAGCTTGACGGGGACTAGCGGGACCCACGAGCAGTACTTC.

The chain uses TRBV28 and TRBJ2-1, with D hard to call. Germline CDR1 is MDHEN and CDR2 is SYDVKM. V was clipped by 5 bases and J by 6 bases, with 8 bases between them. This CDR3 has 12 amino acids. The CDR3 is CASSPMLNEQFF. The CDR3 nucleotides are TGTGCCAGCAGTCCGATGCTCAATGAGCAGTTCTTC.

DNA of the CDR3: TGTGCCAGCAGCCTAGACAGGGGGCCCTACAATGAGCAGTTCTTC. Translating gives CASSLDRGPYNEQFF. This chain uses TRBV27 with TRBJ2-1; 10 nucleotides match TRBD1. The CDR3 covers 15 residues. V was pared by 6 bases and J by 2 bases, with 4 bases of the junction left unmatched. Germline CDR1 is MNHEY and CDR2 is SMNVEV (reference sequence).

The chain carries TRBV25-1 and TRBJ2-2; D not resolved. CDR1 and CDR2 from the germline V gene are MGHDK and SYGVNS. V was shortened by 2 bases and J by 2 bases, with 0 bases between the two germline ends. The CDR3 is 12 amino acids. The CDR3 DNA reads TGTGCCAGCAGTGAAAACACCGGGGAGCTGTTTTTT. This gives the protein CASSENTGELFF.

In its sample, this clone was seen a few times. This chain links TRBV21-1 with TRBJ2-2; TRBD1, the D gene given by the table, was not confirmed from the DNA. TRBV21-1 is given as a pseudogene. The CDR3 consists of 14 residues. CDR3 DNA: TGTGCCAGCACCTTGACAGATGCCACCGGGGAGCTGTTTTTT. Amino acids: CASTLTDATGELFF.

The CDR3 reads CASSLSVASLNEQFF. In nucleotides, the CDR3 is TGTGCCAGCAGCTTATCCGTGGCTTCCCTAAATGAGCAGTTCTTC. The chain joins TRBV11-2 to TRBJ2-1; D is unresolved. CDR1 and CDR2 from the germline V gene are SGHAT and FQNNGV. V lost 2 bases, J lost 7 bases, and 15 bases lay in between. The CDR3 is made up of 15 amino acids. The full variable domain, in which reference TRBV11-2 and TRBJ2-1 provide the parts outside the CDR3, is EAGVAQSPRYKIIEKRQSVAFWCNPISGHATLYWYQQILGQGPKLLIQFQNNGVVDDSQLPKDRFSAERLKGVDSTLKIQPAKLEDSAVYLCASSLSVASLNEQFFGPGTRLTVL.

This clone came up once. The gene calls are TRBV30 and TRBJ2-7; D is uncertain. The V gene lost 0 bases and the J gene lost 4 bases, with 7 bases spanning the gap. This CDR3 is built from 12 residues. Germline CDR1 and CDR2: GTSNPN and SVGIG (reference sequence). CDR3 coding DNA: TGTGCCTGGAGTGTAGGGAAATACGAGCAGTACTTC. As protein: CAWSVGKYEQYF.

The CDR3 bases are TGTGCCAGCAGTCCCCGACAGGGAAAGGAAGAAAAACTGTTTTTT. Its translation: CASSPRQGKEEKLFF. The chain is built from TRBV6-5 and TRBJ1-4, with 7 bases identical to TRBD1. The CDR3 extends over 15 amino acids. The V gene end was trimmed by 5 bases and the J gene end by 8 bases; junction bases not matched to a gene: 11. The V gene's germline CDR1 is MNHEY and CDR2 SVGAGI.

The gene calls are TRBV11-1 and TRBJ2-2; 9 nucleotides line up with TRBD1. Germline CDR1 and CDR2: SGHAT and FQDESV (reference sequence). Trimming at V came to 2 bases and at J to 6 bases, leaving 1 base not matched to a gene. The CDR3 runs to 14 residues. CDR3 protein: CASSLRQGAGELFF. In DNA form, the CDR3 reads TGTGCCAGCAGCTTAAGACAGGGGGCCGGGGAGCTGTTTTTT. The full variable domain, in which reference TRBV11-1 and TRBJ2-2 provide the parts outside the CDR3, is EAEVAQSPRYKITEKSQAVAFWCDPISGHATLYWYRQILGQGPELLVQFQDESVVDDSQLPKDRFSAERLKGVDSTLKIQPAELGDSAMYLCASSLRQGAGELFFGEGSRLTVL.

The rearrangement joins TRBV18 to TRBJ2-5, with D possibly matching TRBD1 (5 bases). CDR1 and CDR2 from the germline V gene are KGHSH and LQKENI. Trimming took 8 bases from V and 1 from J, leaving 11 bases between them. This CDR3 has 13 amino acids. The CDR3 DNA is TGTGCCAGCGCCGACAGCCTCCAAGAGACCCAGTACTTC. Amino acid sequence: CASADSLQETQYF.

V usage is TRBV5-4 and J usage is TRBJ1-1, with unresolved D. Germline CDR1 is SGHNT and CDR2 is YYREEE (reference sequence). Trimming pared 2 bases from V and 1 base from J, leaving 9 bases between. The CDR3 loop spans 14 amino acids. The CDR3 DNA is TGTGCCAGCAGCTTAACCTTTCGGAACACTGAAGCTTTCTTT. Translation gives CASSLTFRNTEAFF.

The chain has TRBV18 and TRBJ2-1; 12 positions agree with TRBD2. This CDR3 is 17 amino acids long. With 5 bases clipped from V and 1 base from J, the junction kept 6 bases outside the gene matches. CDR1 and CDR2 (germline): KGHSH, LQKENI. The CDR3 nucleotides read TGTGCCAGCTCAAGACTAGCGGGGGCGGGTTCCTACAATGAGCAGTTCTTC. It specifies CASSRLAGAGSYNEQFF.

This sequence joins TRBV10-2 and TRBJ1-5; 8 nucleotides line up with TRBD1. Unmatched junction bases numbered 2, after V lost 5 bases and J lost 5 bases. Germline lookup yields CDR1 WSHSY and CDR2 SAAADI. This CDR3 contains 13 residues. The CDR3 loop reads CASSTGGHQPQHF. The CDR3 DNA reads as TGCGCCAGCAGTACAGGGGGTCATCAGCCCCAGCATTTT.

The rearrangement links TRBV28 to TRBJ2-3; 11 bases align to TRBD2. The J segment lost 2 bases and the V segment lost 6 bases, leaving 10 bases of the junction unmatched. Germline V CDR1 and CDR2: MDHEN, SYDVKM. The CDR3 runs 17 residues. The CDR3 protein is CASSPPLAGGHTDTQYF. As DNA, the CDR3 is TGTGCCAGCAGCCCTCCCCTAGCGGGAGGACACACAGATACGCAGTATTTT.